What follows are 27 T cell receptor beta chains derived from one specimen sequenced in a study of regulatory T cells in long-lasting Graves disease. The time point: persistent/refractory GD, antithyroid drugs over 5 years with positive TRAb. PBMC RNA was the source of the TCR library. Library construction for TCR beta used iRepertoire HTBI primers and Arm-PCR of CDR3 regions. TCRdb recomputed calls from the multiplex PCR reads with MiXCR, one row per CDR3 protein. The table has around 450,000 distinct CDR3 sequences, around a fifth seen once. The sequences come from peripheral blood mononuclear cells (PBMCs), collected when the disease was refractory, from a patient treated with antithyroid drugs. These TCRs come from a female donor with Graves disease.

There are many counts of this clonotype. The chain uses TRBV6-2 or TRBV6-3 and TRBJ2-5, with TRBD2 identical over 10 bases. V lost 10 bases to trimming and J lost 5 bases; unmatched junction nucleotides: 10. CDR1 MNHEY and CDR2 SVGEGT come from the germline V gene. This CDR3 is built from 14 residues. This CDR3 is CATIERGGRETQYF. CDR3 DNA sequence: TGTGCCACCATCGAGCGGGGGGGCCGGGAGACCCAGTACTTC.

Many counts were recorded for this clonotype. The CDR3 is CSARGSGEEGYEQYF. Written as DNA, the CDR3 is TGCAGTGCTAGAGGATCAGGTGAGGAAGGCTACGAGCAGTACTTC. The chain employs TRBV20-1 and TRBJ2-7, with D uncertain. The germline V gene has CDR1 DFQATT and CDR2 SNEGSKA (reference sequence). The CDR3 contains 15 residues. The V gene lost 1 base and the J gene lost 3 bases, with 16 bases spanning the gap.

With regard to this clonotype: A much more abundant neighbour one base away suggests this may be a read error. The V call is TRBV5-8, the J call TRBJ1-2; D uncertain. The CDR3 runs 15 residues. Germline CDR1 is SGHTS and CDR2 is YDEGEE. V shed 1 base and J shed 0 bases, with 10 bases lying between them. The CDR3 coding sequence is TGTGCCAGCAGCTTGAACGAGAAAGCTAACTATGGCTACACCTTC. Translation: CASSLNEKANYGYTF. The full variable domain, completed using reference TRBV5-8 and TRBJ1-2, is EAGVTQSPTHLIKTRGQQATLRCSPISGHTSVYWYQQALGLGLQFLLWYDEGEERNRGNFPPRFSGRQFPNYSSELNVNALELEDSALYLCASSLNEKANYGYTFGSGTRLTVV.

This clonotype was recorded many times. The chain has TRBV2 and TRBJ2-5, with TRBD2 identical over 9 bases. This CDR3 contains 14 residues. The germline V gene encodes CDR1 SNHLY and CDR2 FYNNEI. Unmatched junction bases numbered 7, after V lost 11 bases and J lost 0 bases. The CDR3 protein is CAGYSGGYQETQYF. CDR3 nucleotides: TGTGCCGGATATAGCGGGGGATACCAAGAGACCCAGTACTTC.

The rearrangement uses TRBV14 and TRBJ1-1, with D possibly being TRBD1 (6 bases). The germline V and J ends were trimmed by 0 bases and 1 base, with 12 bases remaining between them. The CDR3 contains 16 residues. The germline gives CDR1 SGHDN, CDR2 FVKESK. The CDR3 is CASSQESAGENTEAFF. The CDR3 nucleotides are TGTGCCAGCAGCCAAGAGTCGGCAGGGGAGAACACTGAAGCTTTCTTT.

The CDR3 coding sequence is TGTGCCACCAGTGATTCGGTCAGAGACTCTGGAAACACCATATATTTT. Residues: CATSDSVRDSGNTIYF. The J gene is TRBJ1-3, the V gene TRBV24-1; D remains ambiguous. Trimming removed 2 bases from V and 0 bases from J, with 10 bases in between. Germline assignment: CDR1 KGHDR and CDR2 SFDVKD. The CDR3 consists of 16 residues.

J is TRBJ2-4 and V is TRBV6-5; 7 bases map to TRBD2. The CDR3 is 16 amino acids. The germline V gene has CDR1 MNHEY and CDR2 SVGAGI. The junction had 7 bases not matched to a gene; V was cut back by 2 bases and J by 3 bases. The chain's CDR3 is CASSYAGEGVKNIQYF. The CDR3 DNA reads TGTGCCAGCAGTTACGCGGGGGAAGGTGTCAAAAACATTCAGTACTTC.

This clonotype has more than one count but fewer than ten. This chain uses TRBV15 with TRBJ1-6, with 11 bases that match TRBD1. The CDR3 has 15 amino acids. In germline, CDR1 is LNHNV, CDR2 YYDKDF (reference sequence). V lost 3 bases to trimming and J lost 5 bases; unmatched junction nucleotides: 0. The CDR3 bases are TGTGCCACCAGCAGGGGACAGGGGGATAATTCACCCCTCCACTTT. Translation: CATSRGQGDNSPLHF.

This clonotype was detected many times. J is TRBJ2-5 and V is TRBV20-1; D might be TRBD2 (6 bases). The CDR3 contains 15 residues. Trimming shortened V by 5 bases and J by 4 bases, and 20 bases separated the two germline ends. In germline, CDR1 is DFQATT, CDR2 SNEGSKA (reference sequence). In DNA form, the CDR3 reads TGCAGTGCTGAACCCCGGGACTCGCGTAGAGAGACCCAGTACTTC. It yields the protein CSAEPRDSRRETQYF.

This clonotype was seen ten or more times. In nucleotides, the CDR3 is TGTGCCAGCAGTTCATACAATGAGCAGTTCTTC. Translation gives CASSSYNEQFF. This chain links TRBV28 with TRBJ2-1; D not resolved. V lost 4 bases, J lost 4 bases, and 2 bases lay in between. Germline CDR1 MDHEN, CDR2 SYDVKM. The CDR3 covers 11 residues.

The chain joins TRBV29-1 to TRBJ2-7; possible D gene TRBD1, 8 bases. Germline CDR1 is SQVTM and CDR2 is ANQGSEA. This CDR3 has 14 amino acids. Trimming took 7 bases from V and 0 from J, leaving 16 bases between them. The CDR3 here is CSATTGGDSYEQYF. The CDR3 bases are TGCAGCGCCACAACAGGGGGGGACTCCTACGAGCAGTACTTC.

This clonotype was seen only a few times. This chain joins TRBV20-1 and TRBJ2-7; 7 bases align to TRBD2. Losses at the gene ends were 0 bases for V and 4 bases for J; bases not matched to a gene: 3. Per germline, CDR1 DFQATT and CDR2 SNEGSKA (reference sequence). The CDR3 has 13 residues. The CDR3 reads CSARDGTKYEQYF. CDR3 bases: TGCAGTGCTAGAGACGGGACTAAGTACGAGCAGTACTTC.

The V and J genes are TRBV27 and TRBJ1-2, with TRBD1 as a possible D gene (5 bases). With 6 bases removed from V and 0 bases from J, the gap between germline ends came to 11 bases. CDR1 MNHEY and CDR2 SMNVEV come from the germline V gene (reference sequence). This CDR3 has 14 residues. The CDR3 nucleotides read TGTGCCAGCAGCCAGAGGGGATCTAACTATGGCTACACCTTC. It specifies CASSQRGSNYGYTF.

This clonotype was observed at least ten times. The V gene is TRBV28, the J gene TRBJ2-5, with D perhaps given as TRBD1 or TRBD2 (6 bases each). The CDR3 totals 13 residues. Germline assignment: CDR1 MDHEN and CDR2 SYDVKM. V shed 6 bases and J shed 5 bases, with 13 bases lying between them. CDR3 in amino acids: CASSQTGAETQYF. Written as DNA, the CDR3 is TGTGCCAGCAGCCAAACGGGGGCGGAGACCCAGTACTTC.

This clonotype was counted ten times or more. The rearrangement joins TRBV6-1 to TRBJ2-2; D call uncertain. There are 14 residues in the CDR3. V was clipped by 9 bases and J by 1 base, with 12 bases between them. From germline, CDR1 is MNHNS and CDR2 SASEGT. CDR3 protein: CASLRSLNTGELFF. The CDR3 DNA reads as TGTGCCAGTCTACGGTCCCTGAACACCGGGGAGCTGTTTTTT.

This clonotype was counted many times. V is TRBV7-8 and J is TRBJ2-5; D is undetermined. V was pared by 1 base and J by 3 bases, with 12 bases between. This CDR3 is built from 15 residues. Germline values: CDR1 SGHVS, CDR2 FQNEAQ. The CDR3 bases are TGTGCCAGCAGCTTAGGGGCCCCCCGGGAAGAGACCCAGTACTTC. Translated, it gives CASSLGAPREETQYF.

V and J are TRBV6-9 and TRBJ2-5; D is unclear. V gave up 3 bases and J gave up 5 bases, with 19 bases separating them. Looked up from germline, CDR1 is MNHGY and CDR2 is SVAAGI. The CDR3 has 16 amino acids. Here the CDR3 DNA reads TGTGCCAGCAGTTACAGTAATATAGGGCCTCCGGAGACCCAGTACTTC. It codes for CASSYSNIGPPETQYF.

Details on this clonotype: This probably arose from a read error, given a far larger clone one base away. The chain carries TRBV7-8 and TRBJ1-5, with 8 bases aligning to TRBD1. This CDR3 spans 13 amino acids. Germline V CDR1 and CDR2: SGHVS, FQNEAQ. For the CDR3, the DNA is TGTACCAGCAGCTTACAGGGGGATCAGCCCCAGCATTTT. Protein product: CTSSLQGDQPQHF.

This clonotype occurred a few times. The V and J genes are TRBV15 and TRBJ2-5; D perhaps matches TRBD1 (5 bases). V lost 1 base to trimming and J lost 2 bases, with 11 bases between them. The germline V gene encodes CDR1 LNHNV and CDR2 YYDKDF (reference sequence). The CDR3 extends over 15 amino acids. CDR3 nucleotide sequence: TGTGCCACCAGCAGAGCCATGACAGATCAAGAGACCCAGTACTTC. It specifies CATSRAMTDQETQYF.

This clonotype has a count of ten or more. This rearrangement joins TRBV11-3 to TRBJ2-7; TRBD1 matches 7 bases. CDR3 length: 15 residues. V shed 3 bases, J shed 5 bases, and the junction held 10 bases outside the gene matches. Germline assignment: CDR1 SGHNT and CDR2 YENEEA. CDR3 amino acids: CASSFFVRGTHEQYF. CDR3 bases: TGTGCCAGCAGCTTTTTCGTCAGGGGGACCCACGAGCAGTACTTC.

The CDR3 loop is CASSWGGAPQETQYF. The CDR3 region has the DNA TGTGCCAGCAGCTGGGGCGGGGCACCCCAAGAGACCCAGTACTTC. This chain connects TRBV5-5 to TRBJ2-5, with D maybe TRBD2 (6 bases). The germline CDR1 and CDR2 sequences are SGHKS and YYEKEE (reference sequence). The V end was cut by 3 bases, the J end by 1 base, with 13 bases between. The CDR3 length is 15 residues. The full variable domain, in which reference TRBV5-5 and TRBJ2-5 provide the parts outside the CDR3, is DAGVTQSPTHLIKTRGQQVTLRCSPISGHKSVSWYQQVLGQGPQFIFQYYEKEERGRGNFPDRFSARQFPNYSSELNVNALLLGDSALYLCASSWGGAPQETQYFGPGTRLLVL.

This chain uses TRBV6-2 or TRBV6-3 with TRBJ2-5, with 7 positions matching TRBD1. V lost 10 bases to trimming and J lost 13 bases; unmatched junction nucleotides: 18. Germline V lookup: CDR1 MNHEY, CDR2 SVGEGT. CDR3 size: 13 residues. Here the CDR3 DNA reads TGTGCCATCACCGAACTCCTGACAGGGTCGAGGTACTTC. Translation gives CAITELLTGSRYF.

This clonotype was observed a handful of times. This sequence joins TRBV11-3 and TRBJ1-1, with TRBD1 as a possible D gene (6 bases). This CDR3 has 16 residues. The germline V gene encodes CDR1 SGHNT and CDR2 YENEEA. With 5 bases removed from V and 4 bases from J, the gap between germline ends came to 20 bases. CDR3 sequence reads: CASSPRGGRFPTEAFF. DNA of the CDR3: TGTGCCAGCAGCCCCAGAGGGGGAAGATTCCCCACTGAAGCTTTCTTT.

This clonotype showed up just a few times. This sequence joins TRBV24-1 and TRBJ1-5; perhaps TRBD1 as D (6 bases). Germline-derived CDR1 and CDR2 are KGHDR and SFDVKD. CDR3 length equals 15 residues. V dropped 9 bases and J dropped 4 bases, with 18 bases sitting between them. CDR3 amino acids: CATAPLGGANQPQHF. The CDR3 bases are TGTGCCACCGCCCCATTGGGGGGGGCGAATCAGCCCCAGCATTTT.

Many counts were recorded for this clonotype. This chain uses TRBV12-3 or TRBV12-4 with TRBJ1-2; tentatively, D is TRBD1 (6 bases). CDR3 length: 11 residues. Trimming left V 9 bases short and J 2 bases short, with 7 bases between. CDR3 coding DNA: TGTGCCAGTGGACAGAACTATGGCTACACCTTC. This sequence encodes CASGQNYGYTF.

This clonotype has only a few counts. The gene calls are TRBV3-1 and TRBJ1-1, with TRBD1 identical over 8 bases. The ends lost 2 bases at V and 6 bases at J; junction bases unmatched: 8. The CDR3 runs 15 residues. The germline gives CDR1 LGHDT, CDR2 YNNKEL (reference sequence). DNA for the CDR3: TGTGCCAGCAGCCAAAAACAGGGGGTAGCTGCTGAAGCTTTCTTT. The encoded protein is CASSQKQGVAAEAFF.

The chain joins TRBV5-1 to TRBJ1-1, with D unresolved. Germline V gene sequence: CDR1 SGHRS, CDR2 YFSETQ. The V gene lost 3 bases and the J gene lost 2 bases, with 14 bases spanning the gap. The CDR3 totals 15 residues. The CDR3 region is CASSYGFPDNTEAFF. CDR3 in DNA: TGCGCCAGCAGCTATGGTTTTCCGGATAACACTGAAGCTTTCTTT.